A selection of T cell receptor beta chains follows, all from one sample in a study of cytomegalovirus exposure and HLA in healthy donors. Only in-frame clones appear in the TCRdb table, and some are missing; sequencing was by immunoSEQ multiplex PCR. The data contain around 130,000 clones, 80% to 90% of them singletons. The sequencing input was PBMCs. These receptors were taken from a woman younger than 35 in good health and CMV-seropositive. The CDR3 runs from the conserved cysteine through the conserved F or W. Fields, in order: D gene, J gene, clone size, V gene, CDR3 protein, CDR3 DNA. A D gene is named only where the DNA matches it firmly. Clone size appears in some rows only: once, few, many, or a class for an expanded clone.

>.|TRBJ1-6|once|TRBV18
CASSLTGSPLHF
TGTGCCAGCTCACTCACAGGGTCACCCCTCCACTTT
>.|TRBJ2-3|.|TRBV29-1
CSVTTGSTDTQYF
TGCAGCGTTACGACAGGATCCACAGATACGCAGTATTTT
>TRBD2|TRBJ2-7|.|TRBV4-1
CASSLTSGGAYEQYF
TGCGCCAGCAGCTTGACTAGCGGGGGGGCCTACGAGCAGTACTTC
>.|TRBJ2-3|.|TRBV21-1
CASSKAEGAGVKSTQYF
TGTGCCAGCAGCAAAGCCGAGGGGGCTGGGGTGAAGTCTACGCAGTATTTT
>.|TRBJ2-7|once|TRBV13
CASSLSRDEQYF
TGTGCCAGCAGCCTCTCGCGCGACGAGCAGTACTTC
>.|TRBJ2-2|.|TRBV19
CASTSGRLRQRSDANTGELFF
TGTGCCAGTACCTCTGGGAGGTTGCGGCAACGGAGTGACGCGAACACCGGGGAGCTGTTTTTT
>TRBD1|TRBJ1-6|.|TRBV5-1
CASSGDRGNSPLHF
TGCGCCAGCAGTGGGGACAGGGGTAATTCACCCCTCCACTTT
>TRBD1|TRBJ2-7|.|TRBV14
CASSPRDRGGTYF
TGTGCCAGCAGCCCCCGGGACAGGGGAGGAACGTACTTC
>.|TRBJ2-5|.|TRBV11-2
CASSPNILRGPRGETQYF
TGTGCCAGCAGCCCCAATATCCTGCGGGGGCCTAGAGGGGAGACCCAGTACTTC
>.|TRBJ1-6|few|TRBV20-1
CSASEGPLHF
TGCAGTGCTAGTGAGGGTCCCCTCCACTTT
>TRBD1|TRBJ2-5|.|TRBV19
CASTGTAQETQYF
TGTGCCAGTACTGGGACAGCGCAAGAGACCCAGTACTTC
>TRBD1|TRBJ2-7|.|TRBV2
CATHPTGLREQYF
TGTGCCACCCACCCGACAGGGCTCAGAGAGCAGTACTTC
>.|TRBJ2-1|.|TRBV10-1
CASSDPGQGVNEQFF
TGCGCCAGCAGCGATCCCGGCCAGGGCGTCAATGAGCAGTTCTTC
>.|TRBJ1-2|once|TRBV9
CASSVEGDILNYGYTF
TGTGCCAGCAGCGTAGAGGGGGACATACTAAACTATGGCTACACCTTC
>.|TRBJ1-1|.|TRBV7-9
CASSTKEGMNTEAFF
TGTGCCAGCAGCACTAAGGAGGGTATGAACACTGAAGCTTTCTTT
>.|TRBJ1-2|.|TRBV7-9
CSAPQSGGYTF
TGTTCCGCCCCACAGTCCGGAGGCTACACCTTC
>.|TRBJ1-1|.|TRBV10-3
CATTGSGPEAFF
TGTGCCACCACAGGGTCAGGCCCTGAAGCTTTCTTT
>TRBD1|TRBJ1-6|.|TRBV19
CASNPRDRVNSPLHF
TGTGCCAGTAACCCCCGGGACAGGGTTAATTCACCCCTCCACTTT
>TRBD1|TRBJ2-7|.|TRBV7-2
CASSPRQGAYEQYF
TGTGCCAGCAGCCCTAGACAGGGGGCTTACGAGCAGTACTTC
>.|TRBJ1-5|.|TRBV19
CASRIPGTPVNQPQHF
TGTGCCAGTAGGATTCCCGGGACACCGGTTAATCAGCCCCAGCATTTT
>TRBD2|TRBJ2-3|.|TRBV10-2
CASSEIGRGGTDTQYF
TGCGCCAGCAGTGAGATTGGGCGGGGGGGCACAGATACGCAGTATTTT
>TRBD1|TRBJ1-2|.|TRBV28
CASRSIGGGDYGYTF
TGTGCCAGCAGGAGTATAGGGGGCGGAGACTATGGCTACACCTTC
>.|TRBJ1-5|few|TRBV27
CASSSGQTNQPQHF
TGTGCCAGCAGTTCGGGACAAACGAATCAGCCCCAGCATTTT
>.|TRBJ1-4|.|TRBV29-1
CSVVGYNEKLFF
TGCAGCGTTGTCGGGTATAATGAAAAACTGTTTTTT
>.|TRBJ2-1|.|TRBV29-1
CSVKGDDTYNEQFF
TGCAGCGTCAAGGGGGATGACACATACAATGAGCAGTTCTTC
>.|TRBJ1-3|few|TRBV29-1
CRGDTGNTIYF
TGCAGGGGGGACACAGGAAACACCATATATTTT
>TRBD1|TRBJ1-4|.|TRBV5-1
CASSWDRDEKLFF
TGCGCCAGCAGCTGGGACAGGGATGAAAAACTGTTTTTT
>.|TRBJ1-5|few|TRBV6-6
CASSYVQGSNQPQHF
TGTGCCAGCAGTTACGTGCAGGGTAGCAATCAGCCCCAGCATTTT
>.|TRBJ1-4|.|TRBV7-8
CASSKSQGAGEKLFF
TGTGCCAGCAGCAAGTCTCAAGGGGCTGGGGAAAAACTGTTTTTT
>TRBD2|TRBJ2-1|.|TRBV27
CASSPGTSGVHNEQFF
TGTGCCAGCAGTCCCGGGACTAGCGGGGTCCACAATGAGCAGTTCTTC
>.|TRBJ2-7|.|TRBV6-1
CASSEKAGFSYEQYF
TGTGCCAGCAGTGAAAAAGCCGGTTTCTCCTACGAGCAGTACTTC
>.|TRBJ1-3|few|TRBV19
CASSIADGSSGNTIYF
TGTGCCAGTAGTATCGCGGACGGGAGCTCTGGAAACACCATATATTTT
>TRBD2|TRBJ2-1|.|TRBV7-2
CASQWTSGGYNEQFF
TGTGCCAGTCAGTGGACTAGCGGGGGCTACAATGAGCAGTTCTTC
>.|TRBJ1-4|.|TRBV27
CASRANEKLFF
TGTGCCAGCAGGGCCAATGAAAAACTGTTTTTT
>TRBD1|TRBJ1-2|few|TRBV5-5
CASSTMTGDYGYTF
TGTGCCAGCAGCACCATGACAGGGGACTATGGCTACACCTTC
>.|TRBJ2-3|once|TRBV2
CASSGLSTDTQYF
TGTGCCAGCAGTGGACTGAGCACAGATACGCAGTATTTT
>TRBD1|TRBJ1-5|.|TRBV5-4
CASSFEGEGAVRNQPQHF
TGTGCCAGCAGCTTTGAAGGAGAGGGGGCGGTTCGAAATCAGCCCCAGCATTTT
>TRBD2|TRBJ2-3|.|TRBV9
CASSAYGLASTDTQYF
TGTGCCAGCAGCGCCTATGGACTAGCGAGCACAGATACGCAGTATTTT
>TRBD2|TRBJ2-7|.|TRBV5-4
CASSLARGGATEQYF
TGTGCCAGCAGCTTGGCCCGCGGGGGGGCAACCGAGCAGTACTTC
>.|TRBJ2-3|.|TRBV10-1
CASSDSSGTDTQYF
TGCGCCAGCAGTGATTCTAGCGGCACAGATACGCAGTATTTT
>.|TRBJ2-3|.|TRBV6-5
CASSGDPAHTQYF
TGTGCCAGCAGTGGAGACCCCGCGCATACGCAGTATTTT
>TRBD2|TRBJ2-3|.|TRBV2
CASQRGGLTDTQYF
TGTGCCAGCCAGCGGGGGGGCCTCACAGATACGCAGTATTTT
>TRBD1|TRBJ1-2|.|TRBV30
CAWRRGQGPNYGYTF
TGTGCCTGGCGGAGGGGACAGGGGCCTAACTATGGCTACACCTTC
>.|TRBJ1-3|.|TRBV5-4
CASSWAGTHSGNTIYF
TGTGCCAGCAGCTGGGCAGGGACTCACTCTGGAAACACCATATATTTT
>.|TRBJ1-3|.|TRBV2
CASSVTLSGNTIYF
TGTGCCAGCAGTGTCACTCTCTCTGGAAACACCATATATTTT
>TRBD2|TRBJ2-3|.|TRBV5-6
CASSLGTSGGTQYF
TGTGCCAGCAGCTTAGGGACTAGCGGGGGGACGCAGTATTTT
>.|TRBJ2-5|.|TRBV19
CASIGSNQETQYF
TGTGCCAGTATAGGGAGTAACCAAGAGACCCAGTACTTC
>TRBD2|TRBJ2-5|.|TRBV27
CASGGGGAWEQYF
TGTGCCTCCGGGGGCGGGGGGGCGTGGGAGCAGTACTTC
>TRBD1|TRBJ1-3|.|TRBV10-3
CAISKLPTGGGGNTIYF
TGTGCCATCAGCAAACTCCCGACAGGGGGCGGTGGAAACACCATATATTTT
>TRBD1|TRBJ2-7|once|TRBV5-1
CASSSPRGQGYEQYF
TGCGCCAGCAGCTCCCCTAGGGGACAGGGCTACGAGCAGTACTTC
>.|TRBJ2-7|once|TRBV7-7
CASSLGDGAYEQYF
TGTGCCAGCAGCTTAGGAGACGGGGCCTACGAGCAGTACTTC